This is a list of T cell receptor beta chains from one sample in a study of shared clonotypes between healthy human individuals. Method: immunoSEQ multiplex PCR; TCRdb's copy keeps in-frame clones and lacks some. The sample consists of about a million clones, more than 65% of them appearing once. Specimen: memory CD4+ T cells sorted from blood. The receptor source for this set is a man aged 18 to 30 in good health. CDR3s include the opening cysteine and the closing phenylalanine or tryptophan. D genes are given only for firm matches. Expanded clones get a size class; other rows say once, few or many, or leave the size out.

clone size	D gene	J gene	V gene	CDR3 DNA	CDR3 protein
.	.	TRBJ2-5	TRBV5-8	TGTGCCAGCAGGTCGCGGTGGGGTTCAGGAGGGCCCTCCCTGGAAGAGACCCAGTACTTC	CASRSRWGSGGPSLEETQYF
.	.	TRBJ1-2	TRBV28	TGTGCCAGCAGACTTGGACGGTTTAACTATGGCTACACCTTC	CASRLGRFNYGYTF
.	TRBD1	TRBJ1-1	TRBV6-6	TGTGCCAGCAGGGGGACAGGGAGGGATGAAGCTTTCTTT	CASRGTGRDEAFF
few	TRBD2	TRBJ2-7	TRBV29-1	TGCAGCGTTCATTCCGGGGGGGAGCAGTACTTC	CSVHSGGEQYF
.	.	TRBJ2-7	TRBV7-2	TGTGCCAGCTGCAGTTCCGAGCAGTACTTC	CASCSSEQYF
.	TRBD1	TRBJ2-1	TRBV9	TGTGCCAGCAGCGGGACAGGGTTCTCCTACAATGAGCAGTTCTTC	CASSGTGFSYNEQFF
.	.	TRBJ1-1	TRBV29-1	TGCAGCGTTTCGGGTCTTGGGCGCAGGGAGAACACTGAAGCTTTCTTT	CSVSGLGRRENTEAFF
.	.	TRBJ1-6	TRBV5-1	TGCGCCAGCAGCCCAGTGACTTCTGGTTCACCCCTCCACTTT	CASSPVTSGSPLHF
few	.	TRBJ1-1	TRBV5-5	TGTGCCAGCAGCTTGTCCAGTTCCACTGAAGCTTTCTTT	CASSLSSSTEAFF
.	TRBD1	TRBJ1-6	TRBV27	TGTGCCAGCAGTTTACAGGGGGCGGACGTTACTTCACCCCTCCACTTT	CASSLQGADVTSPLHF
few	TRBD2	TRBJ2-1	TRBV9	TGTGCCAGCAGCGTAAAGGAGCGGGGCGACTACAATGAGCAGTTCTTC	CASSVKERGDYNEQFF
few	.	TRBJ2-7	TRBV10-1	TGCGCCACCGGGTTGTGCGAGCAGTACTTC	CATGLCEQYF
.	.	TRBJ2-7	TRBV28	TGTGCCAGCAGGTTCGGCCTGCCGGGTTCCTACGAGCAGTACTTC	CASRFGLPGSYEQYF
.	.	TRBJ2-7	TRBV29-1	TGCAGCGTTGTTAACCAGGGCAGCGAGCAGTACTTC	CSVVNQGSEQYF
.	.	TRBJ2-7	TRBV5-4	TGTGCCAGCAGCTTGGGGCGGACGTCCTACGAGCAGTACTTC	CASSLGRTSYEQYF
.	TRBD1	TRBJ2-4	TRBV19	TGTGCCAGTAGCGAGACAGGGTTTGGCAAAAACATTCAGTACTTC	CASSETGFGKNIQYF
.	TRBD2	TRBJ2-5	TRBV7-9	TGTGCCAGCAGCTTAGGGTTTGGGACTAGCGGGAGTCTTTGGGAGACCCAGTACTTC	CASSLGFGTSGSLWETQYF
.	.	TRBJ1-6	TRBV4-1	TGCGCCAGCAGCCAAGGGGTACAGGCGAGCTCCTATAATTCACCCCTCCACTTT	CASSQGVQASSYNSPLHF
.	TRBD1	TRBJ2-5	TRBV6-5	TGTGCCAGCAGTACTGGGACAGGGGGAGAGACCCAGTACTTC	CASSTGTGGETQYF
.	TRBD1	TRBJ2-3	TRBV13	TGTGCCAGCAGCTCGACAGGACAGTTTTCTAGGGGGCCAATCACAGATACGCAGTATTTT	CASSSTGQFSRGPITDTQYF
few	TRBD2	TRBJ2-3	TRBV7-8	TGTGCCAGCAGCTCCTTCCTAGCGGGGGGTCGGTTGGATACGCAGTATTTT	CASSSFLAGGRLDTQYF
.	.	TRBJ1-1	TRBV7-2	TGTGCCAGCAGCTTAGGGGCCAGCCAAGCTTTCTTT	CASSLGASQAFF
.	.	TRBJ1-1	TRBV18	TGTGCCAGCTCACCACCGAGCGGAACTGAAGCTTTCTTT	CASSPPSGTEAFF
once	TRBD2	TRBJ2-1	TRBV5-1	TGCGCCAGCAGCTTGCGGTCCTTACCGGGACTAGCGGGGGTCTACAATGAGCAGTTCTTC	CASSLRSLPGLAGVYNEQFF
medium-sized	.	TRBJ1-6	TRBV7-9	TGTGCCAGCAGCTTAGAACAGTATAATTCACCCCTCCACTTT	CASSLEQYNSPLHF
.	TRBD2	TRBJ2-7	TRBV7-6	TGTGCCAGCAGCTTAGGTAGCGGGGCCTCCTACGAGCAGTACTTC	CASSLGSGASYEQYF
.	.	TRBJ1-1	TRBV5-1	TGCGCCAGCAGCTTGGCGGTCGATATGAACACTGAAGCTTTCTTT	CASSLAVDMNTEAFF
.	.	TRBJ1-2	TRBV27	TGTGCCAGCAGTTATTACTATGGCTACACCTTC	CASSYYYGYTF
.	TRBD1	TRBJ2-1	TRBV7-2	TGTGCCAGCAGCTTCCCGGGACAGGGGATGGGTGAGCAGTTCTTC	CASSFPGQGMGEQFF
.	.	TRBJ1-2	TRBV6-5	TGTGCCAGCAGTTACTCGAATAACAGCCCCTATGGCTACACCTTC	CASSYSNNSPYGYTF
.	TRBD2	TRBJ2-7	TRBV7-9	TGTGCCAGCAGCCCCGTGGGTGGAGAGCGGGAGGCCTACGAGCAGTACTTC	CASSPVGGEREAYEQYF
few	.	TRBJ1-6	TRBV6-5	TGTGCCAGCAGTTTATCAGGGTATAATTCACCCCTCCACTTT	CASSLSGYNSPLHF
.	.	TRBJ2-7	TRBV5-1	TGCGCCAGCAGCTTGTACGTGGGCTCCTACGAGCAGTACTTC	CASSLYVGSYEQYF
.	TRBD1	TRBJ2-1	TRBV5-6	TGTGCCAGCAGCACGGACAGGGTCACCCTTTACAATGAGCAGTTCTTC	CASSTDRVTLYNEQFF
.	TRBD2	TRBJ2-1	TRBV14	TGTGCCAGCAGCCAAGTCAGGCTAGCGGGGGGATCGGATTACAATGAGCAGTTCTTC	CASSQVRLAGGSDYNEQFF